Below are 4 T cell receptor beta chains sequenced from a single sample in a study of beta chain features in type 1 diabetes. Since all of the isolated RNA was reverse transcribed, expressed TCRB transcripts were what got sequenced. Only in-frame clones appear in the TCRdb table, and some are missing; sequencing was by immunoSEQ multiplex PCR. The sample has about 140,000 clones, roughly 7.2% seen once. The sequenced material came from central memory CD4+ T cells from blood. The receptors shown here come from a woman under 40 in good health.

This clone was seen at least ten times. V is TRBV28 and J is TRBJ2-7, with 7 nucleotides matching TRBD2. Germline V gene data show CDR1 as MDHEN and CDR2 as SYDVKM. The V segment lost 7 bases and the J segment 6 bases; nucleotides outside the gene matches: 12. This CDR3 has 14 residues. This CDR3 is CASNSGGSPREQYF. Written as DNA, the CDR3 is TGTGCCAGCAACTCGGGCGGGAGTCCGCGCGAGCAGTACTTC.

The genes are TRBV28 and TRBJ2-1; D is unresolved. This CDR3 contains 15 residues. Germline V gene sequence: CDR1 MDHEN, CDR2 SYDVKM. V lost 6 bases and J 3 bases, leaving 15 bases between the germline ends. DNA for the CDR3: TGTGCCAGCAGAGCGAGTCGCGGTTTCTACAATGAGCAGTTCTTC. It encodes CASRASRGFYNEQFF.

This clone was observed once. The chain combines TRBV19 with TRBJ2-3; 8 nucleotides align to TRBD2. Germline-derived CDR1 and CDR2 are LNHDA and SQIVND (reference sequence). The CDR3 runs 14 residues. The J segment lost 6 bases and the V segment lost 5 bases, leaving 7 bases of the junction unmatched. For the CDR3, the DNA is TGTGCCAGTAGTTTAAGCGGGAGCGGGGATACGCAGTATTTT. Protein sequence: CASSLSGSGDTQYF.

This clone showed up many times. CDR3: CASSPNPEVGTGELFF. CDR3 DNA: TGCGCCAGCAGCCCCAACCCAGAGGTGGGCACCGGGGAGCTGTTTTTT. J is TRBJ2-2 and V is TRBV5-1; D not certain. V lost 4 bases to trimming and J lost 4 bases, with 17 bases between them. The CDR3 loop spans 16 amino acids. Germline V gene data show CDR1 as SGHRS and CDR2 as YFSETQ.